This entry concerns a single T cell receptor beta chain. What it recognizes is unknown. The CDR3 contains 13 residues. Germline V lookup: CDR1 MDHEN, CDR2 SYDVKM. V was clipped by 7 bases and J by 1 base, with 10 bases between them. Assay: immunoSEQ multiplex PCR; the TCRdb copy retains only in-frame clones and omits some. The table has 850,000 to 1,100,000 clones, approximately 80% seen once. This sample stems from a study of shared clonotypes between healthy human individuals. Study-wide context: The composition of the donors was a couple of women and a few men aged 18 to 49. The study's findings and limits: The study found about 4.6% of naive CD4 clonotypes shared across four donors.

There were only Caucasian adults among the donors, and all lived in Nashville, Tennessee. Sequencing was done on a sample of memory CD4+ T cells from PBMCs. This sample's subset: CD45RA-negative fraction. This chain connects TRBV28 to TRBJ1-2; D gene uncertain. This clonotype was sampled from a man younger than 35 in good health. Some clones in this sample may be carry-over from other donors' samples. This CDR3 reads CASKKTINYGYTF. The CDR3 coding sequence is TGTGCCAGCAAAAAAACGATTAACTATGGCTACACCTTC.